One sample yielded the 13 T cell receptor beta chains listed below, sequenced in a study of molecular identifiers for immune sequencing clone quantification. TCRdb analysed the PCR reads with MiXCR anew, one entry per CDR3 protein. Of tens of thousands of distinct CDR3 sequences in the sample, roughly 21% are singletons; the top ten hold approximately 1.1%. Material for sequencing was naive CD8+ T cells from blood, with Jurkat cell RNA spiked in. The subset is: FACS-sorted CD8+CD4-CCR7+CD45RA+ naive T cells. The receptors come from a human donor in good health. Some libraries in this study had Jurkat cell RNA spiked in.

This clonotype has ten or more counts. The chain has TRBV3-1 and TRBJ1-5; 9 bases agree with TRBD1. Germline assignment: CDR1 LGHDT and CDR2 YNNKEL (reference sequence). V lost 1 base to trimming and J lost 5 bases; unmatched junction nucleotides: 9. The CDR3 covers 17 residues. The DNA of the CDR3 is TGTGCCAGCAGCCAAGCGCGGTTGAGACAGGGGGATCAGCCCCAGCATTTT. It is translated as CASSQARLRQGDQPQHF.

There are many counts of this clonotype. The CDR3: CASSSLAGENTGELFF. CDR3 coding DNA: TGTGCCAGCAGCTCCCTAGCGGGGGAGAACACCGGGGAGCTGTTTTTT. The chain links TRBV7-6 to TRBJ2-2; TRBD2 aligns across 10 bases. With V trimmed by 4 bases and J by 1 base, 3 bases remained unmatched. The CDR3 length is 16 residues. From germline, CDR1 is SGHVS and CDR2 FNYEAQ.

This clonotype was seen ten or more times. The J gene is TRBJ1-1, the V gene TRBV6-5, with no clear D. CDR3 size: 15 residues. V lost 2 bases and J 0 bases, leaving 10 bases between the germline ends. The germline CDR1 and CDR2 sequences are MNHEY and SVGAGI. The CDR3 DNA is TGTGCCAGCAGTTACGGTCCGGAAATGAACACTGAAGCTTTCTTT. It is translated as CASSYGPEMNTEAFF.

In the case of this clonotype: A read error may be the cause here, since a much bigger clone is one base away. Here the CDR3 reads CAWSVVADTQYF. CDR3 bases: TGTGCCTGGAGTGTCGTGGCAGATACGCAGTATTTT. V usage is TRBV30 and J usage is TRBJ2-3; D is unclear. V shed 0 bases and J shed 4 bases, with 5 bases lying between them. In germline, CDR1 is GTSNPN, CDR2 SVGIG (reference sequence). The CDR3 is made up of 12 amino acids.

The rearrangement links TRBV12-3 or TRBV12-4 to TRBJ1-5; 8 bases are a match to TRBD1. The V and J ends lost 6 bases and 4 bases, in that order; junction bases with no gene match: 8. There are 15 residues in the CDR3. The CDR3 reads CASRNRGGGNQPQHF. DNA for the CDR3: TGTGCCAGCAGGAACAGGGGGGGGGGAAATCAGCCCCAGCATTTT.

This clonotype was counted many times. V usage is TRBV5-6 and J usage is TRBJ2-7, with D possibly TRBD2 on 5 matching bases. Germline lookup yields CDR1 SGHDT and CDR2 YYEEEE. V was pared by 0 bases and J by 7 bases, with 14 bases between. There are 14 residues in the CDR3. This CDR3 is CASSLGGSLLEQYF. The DNA of the CDR3 is TGTGCCAGCAGCTTGGGTGGGAGCCTTCTGGAGCAGTACTTC.

In this sample, this clonotype is medium-sized. The chain combines TRBV4-1 with TRBJ2-3, with a weak D call TRBD1 (5 bases). Trimming took 1 base from V and 4 from J, leaving 6 bases between them. The CDR3 is made up of 13 amino acids. CDR1 is MGHRA and CDR2 is YSYEKL in the germline V gene. The CDR3 DNA sequence: TGCGCCAGCAGCCAAGTAGGGGCAGATACGCAGTATTTT. It is translated as CASSQVGADTQYF.

This clonotype has at least ten counts. V usage is TRBV28 and J usage is TRBJ2-3; no definite D call. The CDR3 runs to 14 residues. Between the trimmed V and J ends, which lost 3 bases and 0 bases, there was a span of 7 bases. Germline V gene data show CDR1 as MDHEN and CDR2 as SYDVKM. CDR3 loop: CASSFRQSTDTQYF. Written as DNA, the CDR3 is TGTGCCAGCAGTTTCAGGCAGAGCACAGATACGCAGTATTTT.

On this clonotype itself: Since a much larger clone is just one base distant, this may be a read error. The chain couples TRBV5-1 to TRBJ1-1; 8 nucleotides align to TRBD1. The ends lost 1 base at V and 3 bases at J; junction bases unmatched: 8. Germline V CDR1 and CDR2: SGHRS, YFSETQ. The CDR3 length is 16 residues. The CDR3 is CASSLILQGAYTEAFF. As DNA, the CDR3 is TGCGCCAGCAGCTTGATTCTCCAGGGGGCCTACACTGAAGCTTTCTTT. Variable domain in full (rest from reference TRBV5-1 and TRBJ1-1): KAGVTQTPRYLIKTRGQQVTLSCSPISGHRSVSWYQQTPGQGLQFLFEYFSETQRNKGNFPGRFSGRQFSNSRSEMNVSTLELGDSALYLCASSLILQGAYTEAFFGQGTRLTVV.

This clonotype came up many times. The chain joins TRBV7-2 to TRBJ1-1, with D hard to call. V was clipped by 3 bases and J by 11 bases, with 13 bases between them. CDR3 length equals 12 residues. The germline CDR1 and CDR2 sequences are SGHTA and FQGNSA. CDR3: CASSFTGREAFF. CDR3 nucleotides: TGTGCCAGCAGCTTCACGGGGAGGGAGGCTTTCTTT.

This clonotype was seen repeatedly, ten times or more. This chain joins TRBV4-3 and TRBJ2-7; 9 bases agree with TRBD1. The V gene's germline CDR1 is LGHNA and CDR2 YSLEER. The V gene end was trimmed by 1 base and the J gene end by 6 bases; junction bases not matched to a gene: 13. This CDR3 region has 17 residues. This CDR3 reads CASSQGAGTGFISEQYF. DNA for the CDR3: TGCGCCAGCAGCCAAGGGGCCGGGACAGGGTTTATCTCCGAGCAGTACTTC.

There are a few counts of this clonotype. A much larger clone lies a single base off, so this may be a read error. V and J are TRBV3-1 and TRBJ2-6; D may correspond to TRBD1 or TRBD2 (5 bases each). Germline V gene lookup returns CDR1 LGHDT and CDR2 YNNKEL (reference sequence). This CDR3 is built from 19 residues. CDR3: CASGQDPAGWGPGSNVLTF. CDR3 bases: TGTGCCAGCGGCCAAGATCCCGCAGGCTGGGGACCTGGGTCCAACGTCCTGACTTTC.

This clonotype was recorded many times. The chain uses TRBV18 and TRBJ1-1; D call uncertain. V lost 2 bases and J lost 4, with 14 bases in between. This CDR3 has 15 residues. Germline lookup yields CDR1 KGHSH and CDR2 LQKENI. CDR3 residues: CASSPVGSGSTEAFF. The CDR3 coding sequence is TGTGCCAGCTCACCAGTCGGCAGTGGGAGCACTGAAGCTTTCTTT.